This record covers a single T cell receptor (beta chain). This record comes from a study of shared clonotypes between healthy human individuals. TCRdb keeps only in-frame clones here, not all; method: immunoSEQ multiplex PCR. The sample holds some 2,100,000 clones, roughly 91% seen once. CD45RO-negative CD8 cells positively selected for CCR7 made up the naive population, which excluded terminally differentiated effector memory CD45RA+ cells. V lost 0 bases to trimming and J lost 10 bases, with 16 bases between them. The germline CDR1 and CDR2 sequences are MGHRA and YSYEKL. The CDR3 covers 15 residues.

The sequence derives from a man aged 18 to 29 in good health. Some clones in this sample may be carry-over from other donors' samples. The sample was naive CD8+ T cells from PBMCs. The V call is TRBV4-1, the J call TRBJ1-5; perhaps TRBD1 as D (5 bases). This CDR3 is CASSQERGASTPQHF. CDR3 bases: TGCGCCAGCAGCCAAGAAAGGGGCGCCTCTACTCCCCAGCATTTT.